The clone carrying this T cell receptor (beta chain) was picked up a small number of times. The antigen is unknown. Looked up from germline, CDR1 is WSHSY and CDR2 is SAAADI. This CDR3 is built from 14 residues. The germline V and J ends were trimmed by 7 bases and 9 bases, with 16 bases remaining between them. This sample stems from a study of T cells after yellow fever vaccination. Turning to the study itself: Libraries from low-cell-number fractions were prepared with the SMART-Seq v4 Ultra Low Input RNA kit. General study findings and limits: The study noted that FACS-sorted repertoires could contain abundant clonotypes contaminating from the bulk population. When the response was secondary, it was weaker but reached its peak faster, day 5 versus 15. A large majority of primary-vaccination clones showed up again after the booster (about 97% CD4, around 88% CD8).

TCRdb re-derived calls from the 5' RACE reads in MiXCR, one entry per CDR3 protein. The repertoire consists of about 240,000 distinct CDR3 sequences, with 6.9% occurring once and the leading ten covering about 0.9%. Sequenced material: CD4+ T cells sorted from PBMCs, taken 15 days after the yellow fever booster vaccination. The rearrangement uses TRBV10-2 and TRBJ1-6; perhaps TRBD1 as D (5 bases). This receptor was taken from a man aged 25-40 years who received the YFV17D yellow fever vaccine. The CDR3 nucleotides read TGCGCCAGCACAAGGGACGGTGTTGGTTCACCCCTCCACTTT. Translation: CASTRDGVGSPLHF.